The subject of this entry is one TCR beta chain. The source of the sample is a study of T cells in women clearing cervical HPV infection. Repertoires were generated with immunoSEQ multiplex PCR, while TCRdb's copy carries only in-frame clones and drops some. This sample's table reports about 20,000 clones. The clonotype was recovered from a woman aged 18-70 years with a cervical HPV16 infection that either progressed to CIN3+ or cleared (not recorded which). The sample consisted of blood buffy coat.

The CDR3 here is CASSEASTEAFF. Partial CDR3 DNA: TGTGCCAGCAGTGAAGCTAGCACTGAA. J is TRBJ1-1 and V is TRBV6-1; no clear D gene. Sequencing ends 3 residues short of the CDR3 end; the germline J gene provides the rest. Germline V gene sequence: CDR1 MNHNS, CDR2 SASEGT. The CDR3 is made up of 12 amino acids. Between the trimmed V and J ends, which lost 0 bases and 4 bases, there was a span of 3 bases.